The subject of this entry is one TCR beta chain. What this receptor recognizes is not known. Nothing much larger sits one base from this clone, and base qualities are not available. This sample is drawn from a study of blood T cell repertoires in COVID-19 (dated by TCRdb to 2020 to 2022). With regard to the full study: The collaborator samples originated in the United States, Italy and Spain and spanned the acute and convalescent phases of COVID-19. The material from the prospective study consisted of cDNA or gDNA derived from T cells, B-cell-depleted T cells, or PBMCs. The dataset comprised deeply sampled blood TCRbeta repertoires from subjects exposed to, actively infected with, or recovered from COVID-19. Where available, HLA class I and class II types were obtained from metadata supplied by the sample provider rather than from assay-based typing. A de-identified subject ID, COVID-19 status, age in years and sex were almost always included in the sample metadata. Samples were obtained from the ongoing ImmuneRACE study (first 160 participants) and from 950 to 1,500 subjects provided by 6 global collaborators. A freely available public database, intended as a resource for researchers studying the immune response to SARS-CoV-2, is where the repertoires were released. Overall results and qualifications from the work: The quantity of clinical and demographic metadata differed by source and by participant and was supplied without curation.

TCRbeta CDR3 regions were amplified from genomic DNA using the immunoSEQ Assay, a bias-controlled multiplex PCR. The original methods were these. Within the assay, amplification of reference gene primers was used to estimate how many nucleated cells each sample contained. To quantify the absolute abundance of each unique TCRbeta CDR3 rearrangement, sequence reads were collapsed and filtered. Productive Simpson clonality was computed per sample as the square root of Simpson's diversity index over productive rearrangements. The source is immuneACCESS, and TCRdb retained only in-frame sequences with V and J called. Part of the clones is not carried over; for the studies checked, unresolved V genes explain less than half of this, and the remainder is unexplained. Clonal size and the V and J genes are those of that table, whereas D and trimming came from the DNA. The sample table shows 150,000 or so clones, and about 85% are seen once. Jointly, the top ten make up roughly 0.6% of the sample.

In Seattle, one collaborating source enrolled patients while the infection was active and tracked those patients longitudinally over the course of disease. Collaborating institutions collected whole blood in K2EDTA tubes following their own protocols. For TCRbeta analysis, collaborator samples were shipped as frozen whole blood, as isolated PBMCs, or as DNA extracted from either sample type. Taken from cysteine to phenylalanine, the CDR3 has 15 residues. Of all the DNA, just the CDR3 is kept, 45 bases in frame from base 1. Cut back by 0 bases and 0 bases, the V and J ends lie 4 bases apart. The germline V gene supplies CDR1 SGHRS and CDR2 YFSETQ.

The sample consisted of peripheral blood. This sequence uses TRBV5-1 and TRBJ1-6, with the D gene not confidently named. This receptor was taken from a man aged 60-69 years with COVID-19, enrolled during active disease. This receptor carries the CDR3 CASSLGLSYNSPLHF. In nucleotides, the sequence is TGCGCCAGCAGCTTGGGACTCTCCTATAATTCACCCCTCCACTTT. The variable domain in full, with residues beyond the CDR3 obtained from the reference TRBV5-1 and TRBJ1-6 genes, is KAGVTQTPRYLIKTRGQQVTLSCSPISGHRSVSWYQQTPGQGLQFLFEYFSETQRNKGNFPGRFSGRQFSNSRSEMNVSTLELGDSALYLCASSLGLSYNSPLHFGNGTRLTVT.